Given below is one TCR beta chain in context. The CDR3 consists of 15 residues. Trimming cost V 6 bases and J 3 bases, with 18 bases left between them. Germline V gene lookup returns CDR1 MNHEY and CDR2 SVGAGI. Here immunoSEQ multiplex PCR was the method, and the copy in TCRdb shows in-frame clones only, minus some. This sample has about 110,000 clones, with 75% to 95% found just once. The data stem from a study of OX40 agonist ivuxolimab in advanced cancers. This clonotype originated in an adult with an advanced solid tumor such as melanoma, head and neck, liver or kidney cancer. The V and J genes are TRBV6-5 and TRBJ2-7; D unresolved. This material consisted of CD4+ or CD8+ T cells sorted from blood, taken in a trial of the OX40 agonist ivuxolimab. The CDR3 spells CASSPRAESFYEQYF. The CDR3 DNA sequence: TGTGCCAGCAGCCCACGCGCCGAGAGTTTCTACGAGCAGTACTTC.